Presented here are 4 T cell receptor beta chains from one specimen sequenced in a study of blood T cell repertoires in COVID-19. Repertoires were generated with immunoSEQ multiplex PCR, while TCRdb's copy carries only in-frame clones and drops some. This sample has some 140,000 clones, with roughly 80% found just once. Sequenced: PBMCs or T cells enriched from blood (not recorded which). The receptors come from a man under 40 who had recovered from COVID-19.

The CDR3 nucleotides read TGCGCCAGCAGCTGGGCCATGGGGAACACTGAAGCTTTCTTT. This translates into CASSWAMGNTEAFF. The chain has TRBV5-1 and TRBJ1-1; no reliable D call. The CDR3 spans 14 residues. V lost 3 bases to trimming and J lost 1 base, with 10 bases between them. Germline-derived CDR1 and CDR2 are SGHRS and YFSETQ.

The V call is TRBV19, the J call TRBJ1-2; 10 bases map to TRBD1. CDR3 length: 15 residues. V trimming: 7 bases; J trimming: 3 bases; junction bases outside the gene matches: 8. Germline CDR1 reads LNHDA; CDR2 reads SQIVND (reference sequence). For the CDR3, the DNA is TGTGCCAGTATCCCGGGACAGGGGTTCGACTATGGCTACACCTTC. This encodes CASIPGQGFDYGYTF.

The chain uses TRBV28 and TRBJ2-2; tentative D call: TRBD1 (6 bases). Trimming cost V 10 bases and J 3 bases, with 18 bases left between them. This CDR3 is 15 amino acids long. CDR1 MDHEN and CDR2 SYDVKM come from the germline V gene. The CDR3 is CAIPGPSGDTGELFF. The CDR3 DNA reads TGTGCCATCCCAGGACCCTCAGGGGACACCGGGGAGCTGTTTTTT.

This clone occurred once. This rearrangement joins TRBV2 to TRBJ1-6; D remains ambiguous. Trimming pared 6 bases from V and 16 bases from J, leaving 16 bases between. Germline V gene data show CDR1 as SNHLY and CDR2 as FYNNEI. The CDR3 has 12 residues. The CDR3 sequence: CASREDEDLLHF. CDR3 coding DNA: TGTGCCAGCAGGGAGGATGAGGACTTACTCCACTTT.